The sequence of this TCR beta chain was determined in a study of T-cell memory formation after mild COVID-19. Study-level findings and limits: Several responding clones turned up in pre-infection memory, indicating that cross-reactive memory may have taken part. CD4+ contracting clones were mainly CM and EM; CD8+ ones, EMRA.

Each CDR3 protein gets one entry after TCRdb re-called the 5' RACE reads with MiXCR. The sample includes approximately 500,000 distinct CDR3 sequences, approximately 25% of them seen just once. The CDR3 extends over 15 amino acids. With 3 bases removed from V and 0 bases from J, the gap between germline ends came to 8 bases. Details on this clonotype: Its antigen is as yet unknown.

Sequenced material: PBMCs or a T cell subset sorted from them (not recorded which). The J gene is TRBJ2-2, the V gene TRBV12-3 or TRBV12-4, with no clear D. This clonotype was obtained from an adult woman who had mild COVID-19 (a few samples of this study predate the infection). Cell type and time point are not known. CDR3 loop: CASSFGRSNTGELFF. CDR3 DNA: TGTGCCAGCAGTTTCGGCCGCTCGAACACCGGGGAGCTGTTTTTT.